This TCR beta chain was documented in a study of cytomegalovirus exposure and HLA in healthy donors listed by TCRdb under 2017. Notes on the research overall: An earlier analysis of more than 550 of the donors reported approximately 280 Gb of sequence data and 95 million to 140 million unique TCR beta sequences obtained from about 179 million T cells. Approximately 310 gigabases of sequencing data and roughly 81 million unique TCR sequences made up an early release that covered roughly 670 HLA-typed donors. The genetic ancestry cluster associated with self-reported Caucasian donors included roughly 84% of the 398 genotyped donors. The study aimed to test whether cataloging public T cell receptors could reveal signatures of past pathogen exposure. The study used immunosequencing to profile the T cell repertoires of more than 650 subjects and linked those repertoires to cytomegalovirus serostatus. Along with the roughly 670-subject first cohort, a separate validation cohort of over a hundred different subjects was used. To predict cytomegalovirus infection status, the study combined high-throughput TCR immunosequencing, statistical association of individual TCRs with disease status, and machine learning. In a later analysis, previously published TCR beta repertoires from 550 to 750 donors were re-analyzed and high-resolution HLA genotyping was added so that TCR occurrence patterns could be studied. Rather than drawing on any new phenotypic data, the later analysis identified candidate immune exposures from TCR beta sequences and the way those sequences occurred across donors. An earlier analysis of more than 450 of the donors used high-throughput TCR beta sequencing to judge whether each TCR beta V gene segment behaved as functional or pseudogenic. Donor age, sex, ethnicity and CMV serostatus were compiled alongside the repertoire data. A later genetic analysis used genome-wide SNP genotypes for 398 of the 666 donors, treating that subset as a discovery cohort. All discovery cohort repertoires had been generated using a single sequencing platform. Class I and class II HLA loci were covered by the typing at four-digit resolution. Typing coverage varied by locus: 629-630 donors for A, B, C, DRB1 and DQB1; approximately 500 for DQA1; about 590 for DPA1; 400 to 480 for DPB1. About 5 DR-DQ haplotypes were handled as single units for association and clustering, since linkage in the cohort was strong. Among some 410 genotyped donors of the cohort, an average of roughly 230,000 unique TCR beta nucleotide sequences was sequenced per donor, of which about 18% were non-productive.

Receptors were amplified or captured by the immunoSEQ multiplex PCR assay. For the multiplex PCR, a mixture combining 60 forward primers for TCR Vbeta segments and 13 reverse primers for TCR Jbeta segments was used. The CDR3 region of rearranged TCR beta genes was amplified from genomic DNA with a multiplex PCR assay. Amplified TCR beta libraries were sequenced as 87-base-pair reads on the Illumina HiSeq System. The source study handled its data this way. A later analysis tallied tens of millions of unique TCR beta chains across the 640 or so repertoires, and about 12 million of those chains were shared by two or more donors. Raw reads were error-corrected and collapsed into unique sequences with a nearest-neighbor algorithm that merged closely related sequences to remove PCR and sequencing errors. Alignment of CDR3 sequences to IMGT reference sequences was used to assign V, D and J gene segments. For a sequence to be retained, at least a six-nucleotide match to both a V gene segment and a J gene segment was required. A rearrangement counted as productive if the CDR3 had no stop codons and remained in frame with V and J, and every other rearrangement counted as non-productive. CDR3 was defined according to IMGT convention as the region running from the second conserved V-encoded cysteine to the conserved J-encoded phenylalanine. Sequences without an unambiguous match to a single V gene segment were excluded from the earlier analysis of about 600 of the donors. An earlier analysis of approximately 590 of the donors called V segments functional above 56.7% productive rearrangements and segregating when the between-donor standard deviation exceeded 5%. A statistical classification framework was developed to diagnose cytomegalovirus status using the catalog of TCR beta chain sequences. A later analysis assigned V and J genes by comparing TCR nucleotide sequences with IMGT/GENE-DB human TR gene sequences. The TCRdist pipeline was used in a later analysis to assign CDR3 sequences and most-parsimonious VDJ recombination scenarios. In a later analysis, every TCR beta chain was defined by the combination of its CDR3 amino acid sequence and its V-gene family, and reads without a unique V-gene family were dropped. In a later analysis, 550 to 650 highly shared, low-generation-probability nucleotide sequences were removed to address suspected cross-contamination and a sequencing artifact. In a later analysis, a clonal expansion index for each public chain was calculated from normalized within-repertoire ranks of inferred template counts. A later analysis computed generation probabilities with a VDJ recombination model fitted to out-of-frame rearrangements, and checked the results against IGoR. In a later analysis, hypergeometric tests were used to score TCR-TCR, TCR-HLA and TCR-CMV co-occurrence, with a repertoire-size bias correction applied to TCR pairs. To estimate false discovery rates, a later analysis permuted the HLA or CMV assignments 20 times. A later analysis grouped co-occurring TCRs with DBSCAN, adding TCRdist sequence similarity when clustering within HLA-allele-positive subsets. For co-occurrence clustering, repertoires with fewer than 30,000 or more than 120,000 public chains were excluded, along with roughly 5 repertoires with anomalous nucleotide sharing. The immuneACCESS repertoire file appears here via TCRdb, limited to in-frame rearrangements. These files lack a portion of the clones; in checked studies, under half of the deficit traces to unresolved V genes, and the cause of the others is not known. D and trimming were read from the DNA, whereas the V and J calls and clone size are those reported in that table. The sample includes under 130,000 clones, with approximately 69% observed a single time. The top ten hold approximately 3% of the sample.

The cohort consisted of 670 or so healthy bone marrow donors. Cohort members were all nominally healthy when sampled, although unrecorded immune exposures were likely present. The donor was CMV seronegative and belonged to the group of 380 or so seronegative cohort members. A peripheral blood sample was provided by each donor, and peripheral blood mononuclear cells were used for TCR beta sequencing. The Qiagen DNeasy Blood Extraction Kit was used to extract genomic DNA from the blood cell samples. With respect to this clone: The antigen it recognizes is unknown. No clone much larger than this one lies a single base away; base qualities are absent.

The paper as a whole reports these results and caveats: A cluster of highly shared sequence variants was judged likely to represent a technical artifact of the sequencing pipeline. For the cohort, immune exposure information was limited to CMV serostatus. Roughly uniform sequencing depth across donors was assumed in presence/absence analyses, although this assumption may not hold. In a later analysis, HLA-associated TCR beta chains showed more clonal expansion and lower generation probabilities than non-associated chains that were equally common. In a later analysis, several top co-occurrence clusters were reported to appear linked to parvovirus B19, influenza, CMV and Epstein-Barr virus. Across donors, most TCR sequences were observed very rarely, whereas some public TCRs were present in many individuals. Linkage disequilibrium might explain the correlated functional status among segregating V segments, but an unknown experimental factor could not be ruled out. A further reported finding was that TCR beta sequences accurately predicted the HLA-A and HLA-B alleles for most subjects in the first cohort. An earlier analysis of approximately 530 of the donors showed that most TCR beta V segments appeared in productive rearrangements either about 87% or about 30% of the time, which broadly matched IMGT annotations. Because the 87-base-pair reads could not distinguish some IMGT-functional V segments, including TRBV6-2 and TRBV6-3, those segments were excluded. In both the original and validation cohorts, the classifier was reported to diagnose cytomegalovirus status with high specificity and sensitivity. In the study, approximately 160 TCR beta chains were listed as associated with cytomegalovirus. In a later analysis, 15,000 to 20,000 TCR beta sequences were associated with specific HLA alleles at a false discovery rate of 0.05. A later genetic analysis associated a missense DCLRE1C variant with V-gene and J-gene trimming of TCR beta chains, and an independent cohort replicated the association. The earlier analysis of 587 of the donors excluded roughly 17 rarely observed V segments, including chromosome 9 orphons, because counts were too low. When HLA alleles, especially DR and DQ, strongly co-occurred, TCR associations were difficult to assign to individual alleles. This cohort had only TCR beta chains sequenced, and the lack of alpha or paired-chain data limited which features could be detected. According to a later analysis, TCR association rates differed among HLA loci, with DRB1 alleles showing the most associated TCRs and HLA-C alleles showing the fewest. In a later analysis, most CMV-associated TCR beta chains were found to appear HLA-restricted, with HLA associations seemingly driven largely by CMV exposure. In vitro tests confirmed that three of the cytomegalovirus-associated TCR beta chains recognize cytomegalovirus antigens. Because HLA typing was missing for some donors at each locus, association tests included only the typed subset. The authors suggested that the approach could potentially be extended to other disease states and immunological phenotypes. According to a later genetic analysis, donors in an Asian-associated ancestry cluster had fewer N-insertions in productive TCRs than the roughly 700-donor mean.

Per the germline V gene, ENHRY is the CDR1 and SYGVKD is the CDR2. The junction shows trimming of 8 bases on V and 6 bases on J, plus 11 bases between the germline ends. The CDR3 has 12 amino acids, counting the end cysteine and phenylalanine. The retained sequence is limited to the CDR3, 36 bases, with the frame set at the first base. This chain is built from TRBV10-3 and TRBJ1-5; the D gene remains uncertain. The source is a young man in good health and CMV-seronegative. Input material: PBMCs. CDR3 loop: CAIGEATQPQHF. The DNA sequence is as follows: TGTGCCATCGGAGAGGCGACTCAGCCCCAGCATTTT.